This T cell receptor (beta chain) is drawn from a study of blood T cell repertoires in COVID-19. Assay: immunoSEQ multiplex PCR; the TCRdb copy retains only in-frame clones and omits some. This sample has approximately 170,000 clones, with just over 85% found just once. Germline assignment: CDR1 GTSNPN and CDR2 SVGIG (reference sequence). Trimming left V 2 bases short and J 0 bases short, with 22 bases between. CDR3 length: 18 amino acids. This TCR came from a woman in her late teens or twenties who had recovered from COVID-19. The sample taken for sequencing was PBMCs or T cells enriched from blood (not recorded which). The chain links TRBV30 to TRBJ1-1; D may be TRBD1 (6 bases). CDR3 amino acids: CAWSILIIRDKVNTEAFF. CDR3 bases: TGTGCCTGGAGTATACTCATAATCCGGGACAAAGTGAACACTGAAGCTTTCTTT. Together with reference TRBV30 and TRBJ1-1, the CDR3 gives the full variable domain: SQTIHQWPATLVQPVGSPLSLECTVEGTSNPNLYWYRQAAGRGLQLLFYSVGIGQISSEVPQNLSASRPQDRQFILSSKKLLLSDSGFYLCAWSILIIRDKVNTEAFFGQGTRLTVV.